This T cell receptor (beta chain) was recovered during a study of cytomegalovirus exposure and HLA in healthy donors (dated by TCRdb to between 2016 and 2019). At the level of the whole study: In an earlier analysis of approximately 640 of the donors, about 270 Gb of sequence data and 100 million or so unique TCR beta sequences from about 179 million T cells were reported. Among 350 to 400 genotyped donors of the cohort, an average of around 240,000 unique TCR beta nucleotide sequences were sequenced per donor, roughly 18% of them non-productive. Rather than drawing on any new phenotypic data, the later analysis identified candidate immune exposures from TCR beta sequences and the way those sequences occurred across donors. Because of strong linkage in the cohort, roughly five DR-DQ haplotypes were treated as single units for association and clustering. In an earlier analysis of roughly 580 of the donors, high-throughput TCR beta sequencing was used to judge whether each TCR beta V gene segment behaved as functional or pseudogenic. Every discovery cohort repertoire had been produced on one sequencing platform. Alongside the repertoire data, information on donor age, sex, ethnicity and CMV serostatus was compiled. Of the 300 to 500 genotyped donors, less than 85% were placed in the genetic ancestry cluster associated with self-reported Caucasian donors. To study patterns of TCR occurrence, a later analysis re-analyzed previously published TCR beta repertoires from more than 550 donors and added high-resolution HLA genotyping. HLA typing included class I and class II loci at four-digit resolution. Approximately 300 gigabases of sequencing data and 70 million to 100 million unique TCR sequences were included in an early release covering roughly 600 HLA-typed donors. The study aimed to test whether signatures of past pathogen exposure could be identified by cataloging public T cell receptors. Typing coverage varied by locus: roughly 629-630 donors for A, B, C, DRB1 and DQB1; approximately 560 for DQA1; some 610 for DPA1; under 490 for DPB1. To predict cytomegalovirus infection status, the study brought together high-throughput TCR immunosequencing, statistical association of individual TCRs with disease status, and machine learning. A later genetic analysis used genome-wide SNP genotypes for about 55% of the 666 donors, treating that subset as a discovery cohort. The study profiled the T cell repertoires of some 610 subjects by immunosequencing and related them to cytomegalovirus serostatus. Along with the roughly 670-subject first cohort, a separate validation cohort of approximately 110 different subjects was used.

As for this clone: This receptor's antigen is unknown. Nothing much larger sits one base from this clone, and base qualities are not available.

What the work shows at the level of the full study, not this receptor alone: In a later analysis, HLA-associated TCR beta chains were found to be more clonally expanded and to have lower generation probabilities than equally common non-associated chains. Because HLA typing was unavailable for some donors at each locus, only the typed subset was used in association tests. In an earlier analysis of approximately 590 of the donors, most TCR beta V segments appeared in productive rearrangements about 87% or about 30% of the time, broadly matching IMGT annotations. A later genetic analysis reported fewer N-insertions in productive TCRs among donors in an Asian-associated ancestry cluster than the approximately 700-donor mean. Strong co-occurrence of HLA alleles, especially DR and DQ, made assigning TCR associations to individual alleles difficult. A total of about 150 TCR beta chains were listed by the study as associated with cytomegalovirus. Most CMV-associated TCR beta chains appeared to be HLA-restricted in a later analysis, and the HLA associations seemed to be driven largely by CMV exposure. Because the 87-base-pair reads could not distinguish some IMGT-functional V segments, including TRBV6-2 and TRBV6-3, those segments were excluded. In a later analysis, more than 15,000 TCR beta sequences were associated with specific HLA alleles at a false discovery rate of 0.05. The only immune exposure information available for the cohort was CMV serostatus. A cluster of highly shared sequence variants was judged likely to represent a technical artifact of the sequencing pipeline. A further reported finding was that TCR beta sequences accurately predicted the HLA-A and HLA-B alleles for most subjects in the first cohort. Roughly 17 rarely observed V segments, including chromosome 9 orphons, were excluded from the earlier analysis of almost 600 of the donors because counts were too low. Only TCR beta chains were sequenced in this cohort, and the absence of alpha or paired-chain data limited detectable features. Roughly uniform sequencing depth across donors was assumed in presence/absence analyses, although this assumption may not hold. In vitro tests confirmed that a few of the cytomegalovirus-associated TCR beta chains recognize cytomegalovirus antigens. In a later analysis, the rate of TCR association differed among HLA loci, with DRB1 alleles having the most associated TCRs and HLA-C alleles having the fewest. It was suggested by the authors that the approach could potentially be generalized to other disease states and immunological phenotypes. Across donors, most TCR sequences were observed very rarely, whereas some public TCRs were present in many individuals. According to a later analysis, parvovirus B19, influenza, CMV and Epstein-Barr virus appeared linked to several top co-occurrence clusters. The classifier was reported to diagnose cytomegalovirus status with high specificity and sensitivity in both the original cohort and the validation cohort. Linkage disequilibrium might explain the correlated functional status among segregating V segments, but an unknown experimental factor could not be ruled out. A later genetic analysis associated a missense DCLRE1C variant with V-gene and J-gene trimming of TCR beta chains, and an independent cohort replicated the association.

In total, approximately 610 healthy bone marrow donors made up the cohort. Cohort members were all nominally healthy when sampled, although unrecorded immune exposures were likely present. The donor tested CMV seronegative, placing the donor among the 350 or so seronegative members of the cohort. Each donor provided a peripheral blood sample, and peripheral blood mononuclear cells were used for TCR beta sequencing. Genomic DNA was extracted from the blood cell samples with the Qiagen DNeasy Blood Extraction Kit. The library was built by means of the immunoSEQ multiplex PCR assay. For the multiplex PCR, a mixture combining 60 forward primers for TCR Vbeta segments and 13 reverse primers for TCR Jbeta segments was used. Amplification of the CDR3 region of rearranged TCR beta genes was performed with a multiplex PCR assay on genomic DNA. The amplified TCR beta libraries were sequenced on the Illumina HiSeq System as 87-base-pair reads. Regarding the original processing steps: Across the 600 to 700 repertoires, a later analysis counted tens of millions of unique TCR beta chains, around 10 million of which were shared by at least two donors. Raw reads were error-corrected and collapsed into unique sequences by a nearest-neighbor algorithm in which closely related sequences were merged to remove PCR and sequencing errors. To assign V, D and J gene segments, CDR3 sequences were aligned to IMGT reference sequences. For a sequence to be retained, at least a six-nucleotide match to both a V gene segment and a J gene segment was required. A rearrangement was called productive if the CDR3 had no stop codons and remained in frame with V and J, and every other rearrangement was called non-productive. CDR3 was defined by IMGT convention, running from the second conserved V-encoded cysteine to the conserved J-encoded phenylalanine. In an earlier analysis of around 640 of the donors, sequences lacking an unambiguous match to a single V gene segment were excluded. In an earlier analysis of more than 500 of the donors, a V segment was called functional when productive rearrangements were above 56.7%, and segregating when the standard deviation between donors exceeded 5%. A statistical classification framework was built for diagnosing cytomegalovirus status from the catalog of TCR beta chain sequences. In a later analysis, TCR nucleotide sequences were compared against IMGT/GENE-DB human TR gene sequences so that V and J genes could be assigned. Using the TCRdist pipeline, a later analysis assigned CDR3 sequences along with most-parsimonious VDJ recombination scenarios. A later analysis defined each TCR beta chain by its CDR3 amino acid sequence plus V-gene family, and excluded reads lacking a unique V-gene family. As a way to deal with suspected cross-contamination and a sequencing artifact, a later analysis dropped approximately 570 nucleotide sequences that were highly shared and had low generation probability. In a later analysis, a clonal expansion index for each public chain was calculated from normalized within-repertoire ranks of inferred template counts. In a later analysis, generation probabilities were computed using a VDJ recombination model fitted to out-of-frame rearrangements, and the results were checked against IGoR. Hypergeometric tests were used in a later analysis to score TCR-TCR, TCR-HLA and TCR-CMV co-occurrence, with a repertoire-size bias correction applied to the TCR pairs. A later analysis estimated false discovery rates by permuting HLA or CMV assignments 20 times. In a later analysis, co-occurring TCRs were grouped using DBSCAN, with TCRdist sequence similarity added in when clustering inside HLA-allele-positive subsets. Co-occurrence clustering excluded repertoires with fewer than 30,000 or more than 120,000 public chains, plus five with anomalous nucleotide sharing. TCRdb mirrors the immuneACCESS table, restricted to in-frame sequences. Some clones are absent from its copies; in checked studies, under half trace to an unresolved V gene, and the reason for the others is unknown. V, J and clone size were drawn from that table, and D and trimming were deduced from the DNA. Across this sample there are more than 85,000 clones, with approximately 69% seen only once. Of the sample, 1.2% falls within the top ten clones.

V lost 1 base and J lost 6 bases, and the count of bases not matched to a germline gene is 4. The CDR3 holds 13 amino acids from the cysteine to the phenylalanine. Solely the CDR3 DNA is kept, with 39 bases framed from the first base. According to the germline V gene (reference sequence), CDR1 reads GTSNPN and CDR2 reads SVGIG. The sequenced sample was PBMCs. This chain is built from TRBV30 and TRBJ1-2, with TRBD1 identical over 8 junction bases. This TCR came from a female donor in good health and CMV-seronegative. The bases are TGTGCCTGGAGTGACGGGACAGGCAATGGCTACACCTTC. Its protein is CAWSDGTGNGYTF. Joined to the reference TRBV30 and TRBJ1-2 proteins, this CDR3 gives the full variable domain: SQTIHQWPATLVQPVGSPLSLECTVEGTSNPNLYWYRQAAGRGLQLLFYSVGIGQISSEVPQNLSASRPQDRQFILSSKKLLLSDSGFYLCAWSDGTGNGYTFGSGTRLTVV.